These T cell receptor beta chains were read from a single sample in a study of shared T cell receptors in the human thymus. The data were produced by immunoSEQ multiplex PCR, yet TCRdb's version contains in-frame clones alone and is incomplete. The data contain hundreds of thousands of clones, approximately 95% of them singletons. The sample was thymocytes. The origin of the receptors is a human donor. CDR3s include the opening cysteine and the closing phenylalanine or tryptophan. D genes are given only for firm matches.

d_gene,v_gene,j_gene,CDR3nt,CDR3aa
NA,TRBV19,TRBJ1-1,TGTGCCAGCCCCCCAGCAGGGCGGGATGAAGCTTTCTTT,CASPPAGRDEAFF
TRBD2,TRBV5-4,TRBJ2-5,TGTGCCAGCAGTCCTCCGACTAGCGGGAGAAGAGGGGTAGAGACCCAGTACTTC,CASSPPTSGRRGVETQYF
NA,TRBV19,TRBJ1-2,TGTGCCAGTAGTATGCAGGTCCATGGCTACACCTTC,CASSMQVHGYTF
TRBD1,TRBV2,TRBJ1-1,TGTGCCAGCAGCCCCGGAACCCGGACAGGGAACACTGAAGCTTTCTTT,CASSPGTRTGNTEAFF
TRBD2,TRBV19,TRBJ2-6,TGTGCCAGTAGTAAGGCGGCGGGAGGATCTGGGGCCAACGTCCTGACTTTC,CASSKAAGGSGANVLTF
TRBD2,TRBV14,TRBJ2-3,TGTGCCAGCAGCCTTGATTGGCGGGAGGGCCATGATACGCAGTATTTT,CASSLDWREGHDTQYF
NA,TRBV4-2,TRBJ2-7,TGTGCCAGCAGCCAAGAGGAGGGTGCAATTTACGAGCAGTACTTC,CASSQEEGAIYEQYF
NA,TRBV4-3,TRBJ1-2,TGCGCCAGCAGCCCCCACCCGGGGGATTACACCTTC,CASSPHPGDYTF
NA,TRBV2,TRBJ2-4,TGTGCCAGCGATTTAGGGGGAGGTGACATTCAGTACTTC,CASDLGGGDIQYF
TRBD1,TRBV7-2,TRBJ2-7,TGTGCCAGCAGCTTACCACCAGGGGGAGCCCCCTACGAGCAGTACTTC,CASSLPPGGAPYEQYF
TRBD1,TRBV30,TRBJ1-2,TGTGCCTGGAGTGTCCCGGACAGGGAGAGGGGCTACACCTTC,CAWSVPDRERGYTF